The rows below give T cell receptor beta chains drawn from one sample of a study of blood T cell repertoires in COVID-19. Here immunoSEQ multiplex PCR was the method, and the copy in TCRdb shows in-frame clones only, minus some. The data hold about 81,000 clones, with roughly four fifths observed a single time. The sequencing sample was made of peripheral blood. These receptors were collected from a human donor in a cohort sampled during active COVID-19. Each CDR3 is given with its conserved first and last residue. A D gene is named only where the DNA matches it firmly. Clone size is given for some rows only: seen once, a few or many times, or a class if the clone is expanded.

CDR3 protein	CDR3 DNA	J gene	D gene	CDR3 length	V gene	clone size
CASSLEQGDGYTF	TGTGCCAGCAGCTTAGAGCAGGGGGATGGCTACACCTTC	TRBJ1-2	TRBD1	13	TRBV7-2	-
CASSLRTGSSGNTIYF	TGTGCCAGCAGCTTGCGGACAGGGAGCTCTGGAAACACCATATATTTT	TRBJ1-3	TRBD1	16	TRBV7-8	once
CASSGDRGYYGYTF	TGTGCCAGCAGCGGGGACAGGGGGTACTATGGCTACACCTTC	TRBJ1-2	TRBD1	14	TRBV9	-
CASARGGGEKLFF	TGTGCCAGCGCTCGAGGGGGAGGGGAAAAACTGTTTTTT	TRBJ1-4	-	13	TRBV28	-
CASSESLGTGGSRETQYF	TGTGCCAGCAGTGAATCACTTGGGACAGGGGGCAGCCGAGAGACCCAGTACTTC	TRBJ2-5	TRBD1	18	TRBV25-1	-
CASTLTGGKHGDTQYF	TGTGCCAGTACCCTGACAGGGGGTAAGCACGGAGATACGCAGTATTTT	TRBJ2-3	TRBD1	16	TRBV19	-
CASSLIGQGGGTQYF	TGTGCCAGCAGCTTAATAGGACAGGGTGGTGGGACCCAGTACTTC	TRBJ2-5	TRBD1	15	TRBV7-3	-
CAIRGQGLNTEAFF	TGTGCCATCAGAGGACAGGGGCTGAACACTGAAGCTTTCTTT	TRBJ1-1	TRBD1	14	TRBV10-3	-
CASSQTRAAGRVTEAFF	TGTGCCAGCAGCCAAACTCGCGCAGCCGGCAGGGTCACTGAAGCTTTCTTT	TRBJ1-1	-	17	TRBV14	-
CATSRNPGQGNEKLFF	TGTGCCACCAGCAGAAACCCGGGACAGGGGAATGAAAAACTGTTTTTT	TRBJ1-4	TRBD1	16	TRBV15	once
CASSFQGWTGVVGYTF	TGTGCCAGCAGTTTCCAGGGTTGGACAGGGGTTGTGGGCTACACCTTC	TRBJ1-2	TRBD1	16	TRBV28	-
CASGRGGITDTQYF	TGCGCCAGCGGAAGGGGGGGCATCACAGATACGCAGTATTTT	TRBJ2-3	-	14	TRBV4-1	few
CASSLEPQRGYNEQFF	TGTGCCAGCAGCTTGGAACCTCAGCGGGGGTACAATGAGCAGTTCTTC	TRBJ2-1	TRBD2	16	TRBV5-4	-
CASRDRAYSYEQYF	TGTGCCAGTCGGGACAGGGCGTACTCCTACGAGCAGTACTTC	TRBJ2-7	TRBD1	14	TRBV6-5	few
CASRPQGKHTEAFF	TGTGCCAGCAGACCTCAGGGGAAACACACTGAAGCTTTCTTT	TRBJ1-1	-	14	TRBV6-5	-
CASSSISGGDTQYF	TGTGCCAGCAGCTCTATTAGCGGAGGAGATACGCAGTATTTT	TRBJ2-3	-	14	TRBV7-9	-
CASSFLGDTRGLALHF	TGTGCCAGCAGCTTCTTAGGGGACACCCGAGGGTTGGCCCTCCACTTT	TRBJ1-6	-	16	TRBV7-9	-
CASNTHSGANVLTF	TGTGCCAGCAATACACACTCTGGGGCCAACGTCCTGACTTTC	TRBJ2-6	-	14	TRBV6-5	-
CASSSGIAGAPSTDTQYF	TGCGCCAGCAGCTCTGGGATAGCGGGGGCCCCTAGCACAGATACGCAGTATTTT	TRBJ2-3	TRBD2	18	TRBV5-1	-
CASSIPFWRASGNTIYF	TGTGCCAGTAGTATCCCGTTTTGGAGGGCCTCTGGAAACACCATATATTTT	TRBJ1-3	-	17	TRBV19	-
CASSNFGQGGTEAFF	TGTGCCAGTAGTAACTTTGGCCAGGGAGGCACTGAAGCTTTCTTT	TRBJ1-1	-	15	TRBV19	-
CASSSLSPLAGGKNIQYF	TGTGCCAGTAGCTCCCTCTCCCCCCTAGCGGGGGGGAAAAACATTCAGTACTTC	TRBJ2-4	TRBD2	18	TRBV19	-
CASSSTGTGNEKLFF	TGTGCCAGCAGCTCCACCGGGACAGGGAATGAAAAACTGTTTTTT	TRBJ1-4	TRBD1	15	TRBV9	few
CASSHRDRALF	TGTGCCAGCAGCCACCGGGACAGGGCTCTCTTC	TRBJ2-7	TRBD1	11	TRBV6-5	once
CSASRGWAYEQYF	TGCAGTGCTAGTAGGGGGTGGGCCTACGAGCAGTACTTC	TRBJ2-7	-	13	TRBV20-1	-
CSVTPTESGEQYF	TGCAGCGTTACCCCGACCGAATCGGGCGAGCAGTACTTC	TRBJ2-7	-	13	TRBV29-1	-
CASSRTGGIVLNTEAFF	TGTGCCAGTAGTAGGACAGGAGGAATTGTACTGAACACTGAAGCTTTCTTT	TRBJ1-1	TRBD1	17	TRBV19	once
CASSQVVGSEQFF	TGTGCCAGCAGCCAAGTGGTCGGGTCTGAGCAGTTCTTC	TRBJ2-1	-	13	TRBV3-1/TRBV3-2	-
CASRLEQGWGTDTQYF	TGTGCCAGCAGGCTCGAACAGGGTTGGGGCACAGATACGCAGTATTTT	TRBJ2-3	-	16	TRBV7-9	-
CASSLGRQGLGEKLFF	TGTGCCAGCAGCTTGGGAAGACAGGGACTGGGTGAAAAACTGTTTTTT	TRBJ1-4	TRBD1	16	TRBV5-5	-
CASTPTGNRDSNQPQHF	TGTGCCAGTACCCCTACAGGGAATAGGGATAGCAATCAGCCCCAGCATTTT	TRBJ1-5	-	17	TRBV19	-
CASSLVQGTEAFF	TGTGCCAGCAGCTTAGTACAGGGCACTGAAGCTTTCTTT	TRBJ1-1	-	13	TRBV11-3	-
CASSSPDRVLVEQYF	TGTGCCAGCAGCTCACCGGACAGGGTACTGGTGGAGCAGTACTTC	TRBJ2-7	TRBD1	15	TRBV7-2	-
CASRAKTDNYGYTF	TGTGCCAGTAGGGCAAAGACTGACAACTATGGCTACACCTTC	TRBJ1-2	-	14	TRBV19	-
CASNSGNIQYF	TGTGCCAGCAACTCGGGGAACATTCAGTACTTC	TRBJ2-4	-	11	TRBV2	-
CASSLVSGQANYGYTF	TGTGCCAGCAGCTTGGTCTCGGGTCAAGCTAACTATGGCTACACCTTC	TRBJ1-2	-	16	TRBV5-6	-
CASSIQGDRYEQYF	TGTGCCAGTAGTATCCAGGGGGACCGCTACGAGCAGTACTTC	TRBJ2-7	TRBD1	14	TRBV19	-
CASSRDRVDYEQYF	TGTGCCAGCAGCCGGGACAGGGTTGACTACGAGCAGTACTTC	TRBJ2-7	TRBD1	14	TRBV27	once
CASSEQFSPLHF	TGTGCCAGCAGTGAGCAGTTTTCACCCCTCCACTTT	TRBJ1-6	-	12	TRBV2	once
CASSLQGAQQPQHF	TGTGCCAGCAGTTTACAGGGGGCTCAGCAGCCCCAGCATTTT	TRBJ1-5	TRBD1	14	TRBV2	-
CASSLKSGGGTDTQYF	TGCGCCAGCAGCTTGAAGTCCGGAGGGGGCACAGATACGCAGTATTTT	TRBJ2-3	-	16	TRBV5-1	-
CASRPTGGNEQFF	TGTGCCAGCAGACCCACAGGGGGCAATGAGCAGTTCTTC	TRBJ2-1	TRBD1	13	TRBV7-3	-
CASSLGTRAYEQYF	TGTGCCAGCAGCTTAGGGACAAGAGCCTACGAGCAGTACTTC	TRBJ2-7	-	14	TRBV5-4	once
CASRPTTYTGELFF	TGTGCCAGCAGACCGACTACTTACACCGGGGAGCTGTTTTTT	TRBJ2-2	-	14	TRBV7-2	once
CASSHRVTSYEQYF	TGTGCCAGCAGCCACCGGGTCACCTCCTACGAGCAGTACTTC	TRBJ2-7	-	14	TRBV3-1/TRBV3-2	few
CAWSVPDRSTGELFF	TGTGCCTGGAGTGTACCGGACAGGAGCACCGGGGAGCTGTTTTTT	TRBJ2-2	TRBD1	15	TRBV30	-
CASSERTGVSYEQYF	TGTGCCAGCAGTGAGCGGACAGGGGTCTCCTACGAGCAGTACTTC	TRBJ2-7	TRBD1	15	TRBV2	-
CASSLAGGDQPQHF	TGCGCCAGCAGCCTCGCCGGGGGGGACCAGCCCCAGCATTTT	TRBJ1-5	-	14	TRBV4-1	once
CASSQQGQGAPTDTQYF	TGCGCCAGCAGCCAGCAAGGACAGGGGGCCCCCACAGATACGCAGTATTTT	TRBJ2-3	TRBD1	17	TRBV4-1	-
CASSQDSGNTIYF	TGCGCCAGCAGCCAAGATAGTGGAAACACCATATATTTT	TRBJ1-3	-	13	TRBV4-1	-
CASSPTSPAGGFGGNTIYF	TGTGCCAGCAGCCCGACCTCCCCAGCCGGCGGTTTCGGCGGAAACACCATATATTTT	TRBJ1-3	-	19	TRBV3-1/TRBV3-2	-
CASSLTGPRDTIYF	TGCGCCAGCAGCTTGACAGGGCCCCGTGACACCATATATTTT	TRBJ1-3	-	14	TRBV5-1	-
CAWSVGHSSYNEQFF	TGTGCCTGGAGTGTGGGGCATAGCTCCTACAATGAGCAGTTCTTC	TRBJ2-1	-	15	TRBV30	-